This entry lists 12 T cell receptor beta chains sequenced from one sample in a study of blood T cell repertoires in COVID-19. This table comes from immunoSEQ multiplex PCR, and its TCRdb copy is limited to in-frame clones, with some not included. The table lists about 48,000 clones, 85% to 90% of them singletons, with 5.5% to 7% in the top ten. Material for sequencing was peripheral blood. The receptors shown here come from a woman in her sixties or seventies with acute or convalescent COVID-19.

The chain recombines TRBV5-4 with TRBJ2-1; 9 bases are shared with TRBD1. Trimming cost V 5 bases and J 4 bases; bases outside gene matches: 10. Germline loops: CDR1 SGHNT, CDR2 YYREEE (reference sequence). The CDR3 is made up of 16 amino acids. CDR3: CASRTTGTGYYNEQFF. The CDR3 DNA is TGTGCCAGCAGGACGACCGGGACAGGGTATTACAATGAGCAGTTCTTC.

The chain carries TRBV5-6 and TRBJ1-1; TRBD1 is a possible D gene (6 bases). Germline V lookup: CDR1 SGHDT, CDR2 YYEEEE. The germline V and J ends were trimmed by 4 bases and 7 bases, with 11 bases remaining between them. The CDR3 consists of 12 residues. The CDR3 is CASSPGGDEAFF. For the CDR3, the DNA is TGTGCCAGCAGCCCTGGGGGCGATGAAGCTTTCTTT.

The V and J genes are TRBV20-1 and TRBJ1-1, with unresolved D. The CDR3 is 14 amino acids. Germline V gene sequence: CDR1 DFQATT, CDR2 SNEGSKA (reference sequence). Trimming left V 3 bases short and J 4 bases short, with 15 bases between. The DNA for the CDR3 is TGCAGTGCTAGTGTAATAGGTCGGGGCACTGAAGCTTTCTTT. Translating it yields CSASVIGRGTEAFF.

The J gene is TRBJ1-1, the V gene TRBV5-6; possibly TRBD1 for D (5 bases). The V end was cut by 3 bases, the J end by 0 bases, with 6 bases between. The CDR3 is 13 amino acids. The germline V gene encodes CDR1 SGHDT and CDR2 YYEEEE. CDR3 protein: CASSWDLNTEAFF. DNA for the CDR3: TGTGCCAGCAGCTGGGACTTGAACACTGAAGCTTTCTTT.

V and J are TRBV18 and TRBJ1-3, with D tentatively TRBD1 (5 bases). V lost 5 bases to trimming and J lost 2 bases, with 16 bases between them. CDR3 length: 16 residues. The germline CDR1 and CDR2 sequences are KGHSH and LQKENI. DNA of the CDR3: TGTGCCAGCTCAGGGGGAACCGGGAGTACTGGAAACACCATATATTTT. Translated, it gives CASSGGTGSTGNTIYF.

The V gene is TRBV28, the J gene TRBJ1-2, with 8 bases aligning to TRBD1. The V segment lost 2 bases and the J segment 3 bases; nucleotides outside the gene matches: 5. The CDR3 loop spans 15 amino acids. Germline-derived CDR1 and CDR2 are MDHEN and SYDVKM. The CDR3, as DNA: TGTGCCAGCAGTTTACCAGGACAGGGCTACTATGGCTACACCTTC. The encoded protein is CASSLPGQGYYGYTF.

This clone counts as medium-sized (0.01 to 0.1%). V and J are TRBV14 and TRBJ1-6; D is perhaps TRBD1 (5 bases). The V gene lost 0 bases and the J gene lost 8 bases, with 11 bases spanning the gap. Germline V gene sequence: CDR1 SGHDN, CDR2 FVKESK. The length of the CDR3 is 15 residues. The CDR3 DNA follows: TGTGCCAGCAGCCAAGATCCCCAGGGCCATTCACCCCTCCACTTT. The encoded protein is CASSQDPQGHSPLHF. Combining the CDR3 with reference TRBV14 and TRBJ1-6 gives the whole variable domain EAGVTQFPSHSVIEKGQTVTLRCDPISGHDNLYWYRRVMGKEIKFLLHFVKESKQDESGMPNNRFLAERTGGTYSTLKVQPAELEDSGVYFCASSQDPQGHSPLHFGNGTRLTVT.

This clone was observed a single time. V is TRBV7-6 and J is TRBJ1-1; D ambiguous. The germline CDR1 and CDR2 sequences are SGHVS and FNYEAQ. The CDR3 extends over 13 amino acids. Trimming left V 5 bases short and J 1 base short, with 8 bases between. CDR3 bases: TGTGCCAGCAGCGCCACAAGGAACACTGAAGCTTTCTTT. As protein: CASSATRNTEAFF. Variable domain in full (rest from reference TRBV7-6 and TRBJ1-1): GAGVSQSPRYKVTKRGQDVALRCDPISGHVSLYWYRQALGQGPEFLTYFNYEAQQDKSGLPNDRFSAERPEGSISTLTIQRTEQRDSAMYRCASSATRNTEAFFGQGTRLTVV.

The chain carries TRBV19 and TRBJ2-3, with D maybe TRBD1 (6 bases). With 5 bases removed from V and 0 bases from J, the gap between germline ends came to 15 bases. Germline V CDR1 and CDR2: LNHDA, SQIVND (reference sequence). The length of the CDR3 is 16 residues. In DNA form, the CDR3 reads TGTGCCAGTAGTTCCGAGGGGGACACCAGCACAGATACGCAGTATTTT. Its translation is CASSSEGDTSTDTQYF. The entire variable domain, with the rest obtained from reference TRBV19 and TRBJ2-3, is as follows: DGGITQSPKYLFRKEGQNVTLSCEQNLNHDAMYWYRQDPGQGLRLIYYSQIVNDFQKGDIAEGYSVSREKKESFPLTVTSAQKNPTAFYLCASSSEGDTSTDTQYFGPGTRLTVL.

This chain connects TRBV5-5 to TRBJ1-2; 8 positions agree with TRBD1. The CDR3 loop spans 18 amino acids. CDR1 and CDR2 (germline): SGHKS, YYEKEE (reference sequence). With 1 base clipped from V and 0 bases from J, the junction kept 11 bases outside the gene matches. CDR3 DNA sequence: TGTGCCAGCAGCTTGCGGGGTCAGGGGGCTTTGGCTAACTATGGCTACACCTTC. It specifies CASSLRGQGALANYGYTF.

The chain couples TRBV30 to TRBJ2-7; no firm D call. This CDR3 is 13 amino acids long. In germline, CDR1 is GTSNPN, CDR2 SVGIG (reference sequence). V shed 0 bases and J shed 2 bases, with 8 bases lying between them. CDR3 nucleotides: TGTGCCTGGAGTGTGGGCAGTACCTACGAGCAGTACTTC. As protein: CAWSVGSTYEQYF.

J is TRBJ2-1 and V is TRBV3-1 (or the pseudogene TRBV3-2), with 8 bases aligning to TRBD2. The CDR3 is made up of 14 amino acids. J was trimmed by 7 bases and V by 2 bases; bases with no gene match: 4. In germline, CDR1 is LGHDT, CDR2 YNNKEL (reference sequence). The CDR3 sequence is CASSQQAGANEQFF. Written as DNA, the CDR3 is TGTGCCAGCAGCCAACAAGCGGGGGCTAATGAGCAGTTCTTC.